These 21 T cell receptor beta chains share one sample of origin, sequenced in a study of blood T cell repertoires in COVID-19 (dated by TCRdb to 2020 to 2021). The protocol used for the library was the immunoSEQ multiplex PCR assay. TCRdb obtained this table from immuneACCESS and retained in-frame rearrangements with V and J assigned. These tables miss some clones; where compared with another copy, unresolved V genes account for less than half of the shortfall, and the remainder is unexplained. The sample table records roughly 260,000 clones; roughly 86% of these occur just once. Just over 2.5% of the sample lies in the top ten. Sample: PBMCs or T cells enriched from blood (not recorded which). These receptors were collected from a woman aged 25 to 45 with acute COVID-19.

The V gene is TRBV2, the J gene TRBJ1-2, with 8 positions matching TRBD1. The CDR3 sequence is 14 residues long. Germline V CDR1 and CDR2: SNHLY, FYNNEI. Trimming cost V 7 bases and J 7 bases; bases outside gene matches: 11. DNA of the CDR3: TGTGCCAGCAAGGACAGGGCGGCACTCTCTGGCTACACCTTC. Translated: CASKDRAALSGYTF.

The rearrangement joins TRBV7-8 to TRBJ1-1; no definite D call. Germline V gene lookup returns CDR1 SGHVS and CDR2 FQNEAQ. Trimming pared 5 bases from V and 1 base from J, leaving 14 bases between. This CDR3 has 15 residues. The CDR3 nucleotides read TGTGCCAGCAGCCCTTCAGGTATTGGGAACACTGAAGCTTTCTTT. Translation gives CASSPSGIGNTEAFF. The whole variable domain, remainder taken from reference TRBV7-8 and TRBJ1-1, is GAGVSQSPRYKVAKRGQDVALRCDPISGHVSLFWYQQALGQGPEFLTYFQNEAQLDKSGLPSDRFFAERPEGSVSTLKIQRTQQEDSAVYLCASSPSGIGNTEAFFGQGTRLTVV.

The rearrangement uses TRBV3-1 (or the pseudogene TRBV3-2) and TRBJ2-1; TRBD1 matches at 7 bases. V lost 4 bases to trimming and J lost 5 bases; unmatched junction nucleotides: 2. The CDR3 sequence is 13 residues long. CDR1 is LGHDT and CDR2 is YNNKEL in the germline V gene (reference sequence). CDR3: CASSLGQHNEQFF. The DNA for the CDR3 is TGTGCCAGCAGCCTGGGACAGCACAATGAGCAGTTCTTC.

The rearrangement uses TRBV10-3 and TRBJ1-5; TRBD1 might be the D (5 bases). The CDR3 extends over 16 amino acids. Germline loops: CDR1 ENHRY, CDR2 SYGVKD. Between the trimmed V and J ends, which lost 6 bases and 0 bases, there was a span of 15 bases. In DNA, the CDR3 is TGTGCCATCAGCGCCCGGGGGGATTATAGCAATCAGCCCCAGCATTTT. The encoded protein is CAISARGDYSNQPQHF.

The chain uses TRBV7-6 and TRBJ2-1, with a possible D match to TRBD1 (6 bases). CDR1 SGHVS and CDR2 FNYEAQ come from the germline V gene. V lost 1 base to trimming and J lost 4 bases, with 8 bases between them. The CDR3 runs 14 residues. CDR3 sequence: CASSLGDTYNEQFF. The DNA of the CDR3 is TGTGCCAGCAGCTTAGGGGACACTTACAATGAGCAGTTCTTC.

The CDR3 coding sequence is TGTGCCAGCAGTTTGGGCCGAGGCGGGAGAAACACCATATATTTT. This encodes CASSLGRGGRNTIYF. The genes are TRBV27 and TRBJ1-3; D gene ambiguous. This CDR3 is built from 15 residues. Germline V lookup: CDR1 MNHEY, CDR2 SMNVEV (reference sequence). V lost 3 bases and J lost 5, with 14 bases in between.

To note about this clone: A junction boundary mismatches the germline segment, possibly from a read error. CDR3 coding DNA: TGCGCCAGCAGCCCAAGGGGGCGACAGGGCGGGTACGAGCAGTACTTC. It is translated as CASSPRGRQGGYEQYF. V gene TRBV7-6 combines with J gene TRBJ2-7; the match to TRBD1 covers 7 bases. Germline CDR1 reads SGHVS; CDR2 reads FNYEAQ. This CDR3 spans 16 amino acids.

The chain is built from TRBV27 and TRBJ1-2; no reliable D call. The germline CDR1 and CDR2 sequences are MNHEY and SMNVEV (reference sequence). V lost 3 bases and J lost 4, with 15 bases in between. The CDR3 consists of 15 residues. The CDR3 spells CASSFLWGGGYGYTF. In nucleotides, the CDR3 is TGTGCCAGCAGTTTTTTGTGGGGTGGAGGCTATGGCTACACCTTC.

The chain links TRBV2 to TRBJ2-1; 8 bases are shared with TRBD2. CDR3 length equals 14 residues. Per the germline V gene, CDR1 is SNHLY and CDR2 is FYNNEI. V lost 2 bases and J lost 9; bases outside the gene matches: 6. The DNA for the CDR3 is TGTGCCAGCAGTGAACCGGGGGGGCACAGTGAGCAGTTCTTC. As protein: CASSEPGGHSEQFF.

DNA for the CDR3: TGTGCCAGCAGCTTCTCCGACCGTACAGGCCACTACGAGCAGTACTTC. Amino acid sequence: CASSFSDRTGHYEQYF. V gene TRBV7-6 combines with J gene TRBJ2-7; perhaps TRBD1 as D (5 bases). Germline-derived CDR1 and CDR2 are SGHVS and FNYEAQ. Trimming pared 3 bases from V and 3 bases from J, leaving 18 bases between. This CDR3 is built from 16 residues.

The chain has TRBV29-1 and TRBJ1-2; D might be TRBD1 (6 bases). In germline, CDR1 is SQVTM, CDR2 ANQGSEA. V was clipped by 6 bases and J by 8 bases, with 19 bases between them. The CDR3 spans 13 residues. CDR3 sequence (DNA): TGCAGCGTGAACAGGGAAACTAGACAGGGCTACACCTTC. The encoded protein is CSVNRETRQGYTF.

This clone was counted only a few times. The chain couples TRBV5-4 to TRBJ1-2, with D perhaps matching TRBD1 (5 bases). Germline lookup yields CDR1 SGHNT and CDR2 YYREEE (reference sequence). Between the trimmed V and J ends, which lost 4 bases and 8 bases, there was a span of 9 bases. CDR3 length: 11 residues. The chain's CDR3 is CASSLPGGYTF. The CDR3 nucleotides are TGTGCCAGCAGCCTGCCAGGGGGCTACACCTTC.

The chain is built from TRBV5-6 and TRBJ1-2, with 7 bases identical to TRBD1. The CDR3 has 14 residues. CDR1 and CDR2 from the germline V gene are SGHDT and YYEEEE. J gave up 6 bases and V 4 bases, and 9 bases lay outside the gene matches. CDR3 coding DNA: TGTGCCAGCAGCGCCCAGACAGGGTTACATGGCTACACCTTC. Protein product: CASSAQTGLHGYTF.

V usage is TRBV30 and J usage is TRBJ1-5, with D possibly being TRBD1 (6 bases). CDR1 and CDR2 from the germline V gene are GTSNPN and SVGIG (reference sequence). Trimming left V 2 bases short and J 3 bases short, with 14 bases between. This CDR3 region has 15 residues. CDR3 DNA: TGTGCCTGGAGTAGGGGGAGCCCAGTCAATCAGCCCCAGCATTTT. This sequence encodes CAWSRGSPVNQPQHF.

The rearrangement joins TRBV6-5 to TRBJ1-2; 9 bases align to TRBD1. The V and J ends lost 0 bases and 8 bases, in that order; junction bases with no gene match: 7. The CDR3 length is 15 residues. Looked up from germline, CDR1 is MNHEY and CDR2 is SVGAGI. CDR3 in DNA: TGTGCCAGCAGTTACTCGCCGGGACAGGGAAAAGGCTACACCTTC. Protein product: CASSYSPGQGKGYTF.

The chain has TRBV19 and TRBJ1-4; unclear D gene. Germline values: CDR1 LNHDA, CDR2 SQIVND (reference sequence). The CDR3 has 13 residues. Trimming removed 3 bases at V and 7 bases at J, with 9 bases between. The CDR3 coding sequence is TGTGCCAGTAGTATTGGCTTTCGTGAAAAACTGTTTTTT. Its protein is CASSIGFREKLFF. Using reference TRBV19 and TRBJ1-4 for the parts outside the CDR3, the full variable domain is DGGITQSPKYLFRKEGQNVTLSCEQNLNHDAMYWYRQDPGQGLRLIYYSQIVNDFQKGDIAEGYSVSREKKESFPLTVTSAQKNPTAFYLCASSIGFREKLFFGSGTQLSVL.

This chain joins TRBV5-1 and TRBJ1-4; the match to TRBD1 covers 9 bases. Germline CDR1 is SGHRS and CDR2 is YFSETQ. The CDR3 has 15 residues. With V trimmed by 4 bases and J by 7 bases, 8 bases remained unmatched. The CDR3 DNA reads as TGCGCCAGCAGCGCCACCGGGACAGGGAGTGAAAAACTGTTTTTT. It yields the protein CASSATGTGSEKLFF.

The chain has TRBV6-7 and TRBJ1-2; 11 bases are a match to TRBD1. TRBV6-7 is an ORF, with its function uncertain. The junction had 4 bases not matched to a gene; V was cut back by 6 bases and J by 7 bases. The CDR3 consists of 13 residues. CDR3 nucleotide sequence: TGTGCCAGCAGACTGGACAGGGGGCTTGGCTACACCTTC. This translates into CASRLDRGLGYTF.

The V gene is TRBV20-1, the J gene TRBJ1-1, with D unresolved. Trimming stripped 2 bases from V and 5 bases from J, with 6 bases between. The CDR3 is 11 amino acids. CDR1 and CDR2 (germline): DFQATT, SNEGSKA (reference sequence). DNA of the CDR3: TGCAGTGCTAGAAGGGAGACTGAAGCTTTCTTT. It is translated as CSARRETEAFF.

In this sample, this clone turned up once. CDR3 protein: CASSHRGSTDTQYF. Here the CDR3 DNA reads TGCGCCAGCAGCCACAGGGGTAGCACAGATACGCAGTATTTT. The V call is TRBV5-1, the J call TRBJ2-3; 7 positions agree with TRBD1. Germline V gives CDR1 SGHRS, CDR2 YFSETQ. The J segment lost 0 bases and the V segment lost 4 bases, leaving 2 bases of the junction unmatched. The CDR3 runs 14 residues.

The CDR3: CASSLSRLAGGETQYF. CDR3 nucleotide sequence: TGTGCCAGCAGCCTCTCGAGGCTAGCGGGTGGGGAGACCCAGTACTTC. The chain has TRBV7-9 and TRBJ2-5, with TRBD2 matching over 8 bases. Germline V lookup: CDR1 SEHNR, CDR2 FQNEAQ (reference sequence). V lost 5 bases to trimming and J lost 5 bases; unmatched junction nucleotides: 13. The CDR3 consists of 16 residues.